The clone carrying this T cell receptor beta chain was observed many times. What it binds is unknown. A read error is possible here, since a much larger clone lies one base away. The V segment lost 0 bases and the J segment 1 base; nucleotides outside the gene matches: 7. CDR1 DFQATT and CDR2 SNEGSKA come from the germline V gene (reference sequence). The CDR3 totals 17 residues. The data derive from a study of breast tumors, draining lymph nodes, adjacent tissues. Study-level points and caveats: Most tumor T cells seemingly derive from lymph node, then expand in tumor. Tumor repertoires ranked between lymph nodes and nontumor tissue in diversity, with V and J gene preferences.

One entry per CDR3 protein results from TCRdb running MiXCR on the multiplex PCR reads. The data show 20,000 to 25,000 distinct CDR3 sequences, 41% seen once. This TCR was recovered from a female donor with breast cancer. Some clones in this sample may be carry-over from other donors' samples. Input material: breast tumor tissue. This chain links TRBV20-1 with TRBJ2-4; 9 bases match TRBD2. The CDR3 reads CSAREFSGSAAKNIQYF. DNA for the CDR3: TGCAGTGCTAGAGAATTTAGCGGGAGTGCGGCCAAAAACATTCAGTACTTC.